This TCR beta chain was profiled in a study of glioma-infiltrating T cells after dendritic cell vaccination. Whole-study context: Samples are from glioblastoma patients in Phase I and II dendritic cell vaccine trials. Dendritic cells derived from monocytes and pulsed with autologous tumor lysate formed the vaccine.

Time point: after dendritic cell vaccination, including at tumor progression/relapse. The junction had 2 bases not matched to a gene; V was cut back by 2 bases and J by 5 bases. Germline CDR1 is SSHAT and CDR2 is FNYEAQ (reference sequence). The CDR3 covers 15 residues. The primer mix had 60 V beta and 13 J beta primers. Assay: immunoSEQ multiplex PCR; the TCRdb copy retains only in-frame clones and omits some. This sample has 70,000 to 100,000 clones, with roughly 80% found just once. This chain connects TRBV7-7 to TRBJ2-1; 11 positions match TRBD2. This receptor was taken from a human donor with glioblastoma. Sequenced here: blood, sampled after dendritic cell vaccination. The CDR3 protein is CASSLFSGGDNEQFF. CDR3 in DNA: TGTGCCAGCAGCTTATTTAGCGGGGGGGACAATGAGCAGTTCTTC.